These 25 T cell receptor beta chains originate from one sample sequenced in a study of cytomegalovirus exposure and HLA in healthy donors (dated by TCRdb to the late 2010s). Library creation used the immunoSEQ multiplex PCR assay. The multiplex PCR relied on a mix of 60 forward primers for TCR Vbeta segments and 13 reverse primers for TCR Jbeta segments. TCRdb provides this immuneACCESS table in a form limited to in-frame rearrangements. Some clones are lacking; in checked studies, under half of them reflect an unresolved V gene, and why the rest are absent is not known. For this sample there are tens of thousands of clones; roughly 70% appear just once. In total, the top ten clones hold under 2.5% of the sample. Sequenced material: PBMCs. The receptors stem from a man aged 25 to 40 in good health and CMV-seronegative.

The gene calls are TRBV6-5 and TRBJ1-2; D is possibly TRBD1 (6 bases). CDR3 size: 15 residues. The ends were cut back, 0 bases at V and 0 bases at J, with 8 bases in the middle. CDR1 and CDR2 from the germline V gene are MNHEY and SVGAGI. CDR3: CASSYSPGANYGYTF. In DNA form, the CDR3 reads TGTGCCAGCAGTTACTCGCCAGGGGCTAACTATGGCTACACCTTC.

The V call is TRBV28, the J call TRBJ2-5; a weak D match, TRBD1 (7 bases). The CDR3 has 15 residues. Trimming cost V 2 bases and J 5 bases, with 15 bases left between them. Germline V gene lookup returns CDR1 MDHEN and CDR2 SYDVKM. The CDR3 DNA sequence: TGTGCCAGCAGTTTACCCTGGACAGGAGGGGAGACCCAGTACTTC. Translating it yields CASSLPWTGGETQYF.

V and J are TRBV5-1 and TRBJ2-5; tentative D call: TRBD1 (6 bases). The CDR3 has 15 amino acids. Trimming pared 0 bases from V and 2 bases from J, leaving 11 bases between. CDR1 SGHRS and CDR2 YFSETQ come from the germline V gene. In nucleotides, the CDR3 is TGCGCCAGCAGCTTGGGGGCAGGGGCACAAGAGACCCAGTACTTC. Its translation is CASSLGAGAQETQYF.

This chain connects TRBV11-3 to TRBJ2-6, with 7 bases lining up with TRBD2. Looked up from germline, CDR1 is SGHNT and CDR2 is YENEEA. The CDR3 covers 17 residues. V lost 8 bases, J lost 0 bases, and 10 bases stayed unmatched. As DNA, the CDR3 is TGTGCCAGCGGCCGGGCGGGACTATTCTCTGGGGCCAACGTCCTGACTTTC. The encoded protein is CASGRAGLFSGANVLTF.

The rearrangement links TRBV11-3 to TRBJ2-1; D gene uncertain. Germline values: CDR1 SGHNT, CDR2 YENEEA. The CDR3 has 13 residues. The V end lost 0 bases, the J end lost 7 bases, and 7 bases lay between the germline ends. Written as DNA, the CDR3 is TGTGCCAGCAGCTTAGAGGGCGCGAATGAGCAGTTCTTC. Translation gives CASSLEGANEQFF.

The rearrangement joins TRBV5-4 to TRBJ2-3; a possible D gene is TRBD1 (5 bases). Germline V gene data show CDR1 as SGHNT and CDR2 as YYREEE (reference sequence). This CDR3 contains 17 residues. V lost 4 bases to trimming and J lost 1 base, with 19 bases between them. CDR3 in amino acids: CASSPQLQGTGTDTQYF. The CDR3 DNA is TGTGCCAGCAGCCCCCAGTTGCAGGGCACTGGCACAGATACGCAGTATTTT.

The chain uses TRBV18 and TRBJ2-3, with D hard to call. V lost 4 bases to trimming and J lost 4 bases, with 12 bases between them. Germline lookup yields CDR1 KGHSH and CDR2 LQKENI. The CDR3 sequence is 14 residues long. CDR3 coding DNA: TGTGCCAGCTCACGAGGTGCCGAACCAGATACGCAGTATTTT. Translation gives CASSRGAEPDTQYF.

The chain employs TRBV9 and TRBJ1-2; 8 bases are shared with TRBD1. The CDR3 length is 14 residues. From germline, CDR1 is SGDLS and CDR2 YYNGEE. The ends lost 3 bases at V and 3 bases at J; junction bases unmatched: 4. The CDR3 coding sequence is TGTGCCAGCAGCGCAGGACAGGGTGACTATGGCTACACCTTC. As protein: CASSAGQGDYGYTF. Full variable domain (outside the CDR3, taken from reference TRBV9 and TRBJ1-2): DSGVTQTPKHLITATGQRVTLRCSPRSGDLSVYWYQQSLDQGLQFLIQYYNGEERAKGNILERFSAQQFPDLHSELNLSSLELGDSALYFCASSAGQGDYGYTFGSGTRLTVV.

V usage is TRBV28 and J usage is TRBJ1-1; D is uncertain. Per the germline V gene, CDR1 is MDHEN and CDR2 is SYDVKM. V lost 4 bases to trimming and J lost 5 bases, with 8 bases between them. This CDR3 region has 12 residues. The chain's CDR3 is CASSSTQTEAFF. The CDR3 DNA is TGTGCCAGCAGTTCCACTCAAACTGAAGCTTTCTTT.

This chain joins TRBV5-1 and TRBJ2-5; 8 nucleotides align to TRBD1. The end of the DNA aligns better with TRBJ2-7, so the J call may be wrong. Germline assignment: CDR1 SGHRS and CDR2 YFSETQ. The CDR3 spans 14 residues. The CDR3 loop reads CASSLGQGYYEQYF. Here the CDR3 DNA reads TGCGCCAGCAGCTTGGGACAGGGGTACTACGAGCAGTACTTC.

V is TRBV5-1 and J is TRBJ2-7, with a possible D match to TRBD1 (7 bases). Germline V gene sequence: CDR1 SGHRS, CDR2 YFSETQ. Between the trimmed V and J ends, which lost 0 bases and 5 bases, there was a span of 15 bases. The CDR3 sequence is 15 residues long. CDR3 sequence (DNA): TGCGCCAGCAGCTTGGAAGGACAGGAGGGGGACGAGCAGTACTTC. This codes for CASSLEGQEGDEQYF.

The rearrangement links TRBV19 to TRBJ2-2; the match to TRBD2 covers 11 bases. The CDR3 extends over 18 amino acids. V lost 0 bases to trimming and J lost 4 bases; unmatched junction nucleotides: 7. Looked up from germline, CDR1 is LNHDA and CDR2 is SQIVND (reference sequence). The CDR3 bases are TGTGCCAGTAGTATAGATCGGCTAGCGGGAGGAAGCACCGGGGAGCTGTTTTTT. This translates into CASSIDRLAGGSTGELFF.

The chain employs TRBV6-8 and TRBJ2-7; D not certain. The V and J ends lost 2 bases and 2 bases respectively, with 13 bases between them. Germline V gives CDR1 MNHGY, CDR2 SAAAGT. The CDR3 covers 15 residues. The CDR3 bases are TGTGCCAGCAGTTACACGCAACCGAGCACCTACGAGCAGTACTTC. Its protein is CASSYTQPSTYEQYF.

The V gene is TRBV30, the J gene TRBJ1-3; maybe TRBD1 (6 bases). Per germline, CDR1 GTSNPN and CDR2 SVGIG (reference sequence). V lost 4 bases and J 4 bases, leaving 14 bases between the germline ends. This CDR3 is 14 amino acids long. CDR3 DNA: TGTGCCTGGAAACGGACAGAGAAAGGAAACACCATATATTTT. Protein product: CAWKRTEKGNTIYF.

The chain combines TRBV27 with TRBJ2-1; TRBD2 matches 13 bases. Germline lookup yields CDR1 MNHEY and CDR2 SMNVEV (reference sequence). The trim removed 5 bases at V and 9 bases at J, leaving 1 base unmatched. The CDR3 consists of 13 residues. The CDR3 region has the DNA TGTGCCAGCAGTCGACTAGCGGGAGGTGAGCAGTTCTTC. Translated: CASSRLAGGEQFF.

The V call is TRBV4-1, the J call TRBJ2-7; weak D call: TRBD2 (5 bases). CDR3 length equals 16 residues. The germline CDR1 and CDR2 sequences are MGHRA and YSYEKL. V dropped 0 bases and J dropped 2 bases, with 14 bases sitting between them. The CDR3 DNA is TGCGCCAGCAGCCAAGATCTAACAGCTAGCACCTACGAGCAGTACTTC. Protein product: CASSQDLTASTYEQYF.

The rearrangement uses TRBV19 and TRBJ1-5; tentative D call: TRBD1 (5 bases). Germline V CDR1 and CDR2: LNHDA, SQIVND (reference sequence). The CDR3 runs 14 residues. Trimming cost V 2 bases and J 5 bases, with 10 bases left between them. The CDR3 DNA reads as TGTGCCAGTAGTATATGGCAGGGCGATCAGCCCCAGCATTTT. Translating gives CASSIWQGDQPQHF.

This chain links TRBV4-1 with TRBJ2-1, with a tentative D call TRBD2 (6 bases). The V gene lost 1 base and the J gene lost 4 bases, with 11 bases spanning the gap. The CDR3 sequence is 15 residues long. Germline V lookup: CDR1 MGHRA, CDR2 YSYEKL. CDR3 in amino acids: CASSQASGQYNEQFF. CDR3 sequence (DNA): TGCGCCAGCAGCCAAGCCAGCGGGCAATACAATGAGCAGTTCTTC.

This clone was recorded a few times. This CDR3 is also generated by other DNA sequences in the sample. The chain couples TRBV29-1 to TRBJ1-1; TRBD1 matches 10 bases. J lost 5 bases, V lost 4 bases, and 4 bases had no gene match. Germline-derived CDR1 and CDR2 are SQVTM and ANQGSEA. The CDR3 has 13 amino acids. CDR3: CSVVGQGGTEAFF. The CDR3 coding sequence is TGCAGCGTTGTTGGACAGGGGGGAACTGAAGCTTTCTTT.

The chain carries TRBV15 and TRBJ2-7; TRBD1 matches at 8 bases. CDR1 is LNHNV, CDR2 YYDKDF, per germline (reference sequence). CDR3 length: 14 amino acids. V dropped 0 bases and J dropped 3; count of bases not matched to a gene: 1. The CDR3 loop is CATSRDDRGYEQYF. As DNA, the CDR3 is TGTGCCACCAGCAGAGATGACAGGGGCTACGAGCAGTACTTC. The full variable domain, in which reference TRBV15 and TRBJ2-7 provide the parts outside the CDR3, is DAMVIQNPRYQVTQFGKPVTLSCSQTLNHNVMYWYQQKSSQAPKLLFHYYDKDFNNEADTPDNFQSRRPNTSFCFLDIRSPGLGDTAMYLCATSRDDRGYEQYFGPGTRLTVT.

The sample holds one count of this clone. The chain uses TRBV19 and TRBJ1-1; D may be TRBD1 (6 bases). CDR1 is LNHDA and CDR2 is SQIVND in the germline V gene (reference sequence). The CDR3 consists of 15 residues. The V end was cut by 9 bases, the J end by 2 bases, with 19 bases between. This chain's CDR3 is CASTYTGTGNTEAFF. CDR3 sequence (DNA): TGTGCCAGCACCTATACAGGGACGGGAAACACTGAAGCTTTCTTT.

The chain has TRBV19 and TRBJ1-4; D unclear. Germline loops: CDR1 LNHDA, CDR2 SQIVND (reference sequence). V was pared by 5 bases and J by 17 bases, with 27 bases between. The CDR3 consists of 15 residues. The CDR3 is CASSPRGAGSENPFF. The DNA of the CDR3 is TGTGCCAGTAGTCCGCGGGGAGCGGGGAGTGAAAACCCTTTTTTT.

The CDR3 loop reads CASSPTSGRAVGELFF. The CDR3 DNA follows: TGTGCCAGCAGTCCGACTAGCGGGAGGGCCGTTGGGGAGCTGTTTTTT. This chain uses TRBV27 with TRBJ2-2; 14 bases match TRBD2. Germline V CDR1 and CDR2: MNHEY, SMNVEV (reference sequence). After removal of 5 bases from V and 8 bases from J, the junction contained 7 bases not matched to a gene. The CDR3 is made up of 16 amino acids.

This chain links TRBV5-6 with TRBJ1-1, with D perhaps TRBD1 (6 bases). The CDR3 sequence is 13 residues long. Trimming took 3 bases from V and 6 from J, leaving 12 bases between them. Per the germline V gene, CDR1 is SGHDT and CDR2 is YYEEEE. The CDR3 region is CASSSTGHAEAFF. In nucleotides, the CDR3 is TGTGCCAGCAGCTCCACAGGGCACGCTGAAGCTTTCTTT. The full variable domain, in which reference TRBV5-6 and TRBJ1-1 provide the parts outside the CDR3, is DAGVTQSPTHLIKTRGQQVTLRCSPKSGHDTVSWYQQALGQGPQFIFQYYEEEERQRGNFPDRFSGHQFPNYSSELNVNALLLGDSALYLCASSSTGHAEAFFGQGTRLTVV.

This rearrangement joins TRBV19 to TRBJ1-1; D perhaps matches TRBD1 (6 bases). The germline V gene encodes CDR1 LNHDA and CDR2 SQIVND (reference sequence). CDR3 length: 13 amino acids. With 10 bases removed from V and 3 bases from J, the gap between germline ends came to 15 bases. The CDR3 sequence is CATRGQFYTEAFF. Written as DNA, the CDR3 is TGTGCCACTAGAGGACAGTTCTACACTGAAGCTTTCTTT.